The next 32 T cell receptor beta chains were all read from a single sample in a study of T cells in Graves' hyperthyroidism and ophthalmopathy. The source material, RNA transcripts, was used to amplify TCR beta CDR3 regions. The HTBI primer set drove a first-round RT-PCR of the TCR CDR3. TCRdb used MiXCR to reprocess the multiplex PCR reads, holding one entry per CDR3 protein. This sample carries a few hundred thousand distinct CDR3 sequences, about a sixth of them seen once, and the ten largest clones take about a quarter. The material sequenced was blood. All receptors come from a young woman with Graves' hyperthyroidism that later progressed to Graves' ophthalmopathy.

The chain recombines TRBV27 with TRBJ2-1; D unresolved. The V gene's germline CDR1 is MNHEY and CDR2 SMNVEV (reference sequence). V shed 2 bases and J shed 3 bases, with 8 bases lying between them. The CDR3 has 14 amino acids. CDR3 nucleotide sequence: TGTGCCAGCAGTTTAAACCTAGACTACAATGAGCAGTTCTTC. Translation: CASSLNLDYNEQFF.

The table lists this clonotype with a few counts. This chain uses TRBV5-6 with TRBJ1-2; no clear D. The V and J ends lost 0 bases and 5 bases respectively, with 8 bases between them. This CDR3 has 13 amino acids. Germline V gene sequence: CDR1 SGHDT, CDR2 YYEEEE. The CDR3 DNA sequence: TGTGCCAGCAGCTTGGCCGCGGGTTATGGCTACACCTTC. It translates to CASSLAAGYGYTF.

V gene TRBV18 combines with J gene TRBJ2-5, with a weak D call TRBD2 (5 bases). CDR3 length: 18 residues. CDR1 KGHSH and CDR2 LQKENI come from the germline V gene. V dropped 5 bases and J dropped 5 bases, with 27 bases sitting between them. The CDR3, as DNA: TGTGCCAGCTCATCTCGGGAACTGGACGGGCTTGCCGAGGAGACCCAGTACTTC. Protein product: CASSSRELDGLAEETQYF.

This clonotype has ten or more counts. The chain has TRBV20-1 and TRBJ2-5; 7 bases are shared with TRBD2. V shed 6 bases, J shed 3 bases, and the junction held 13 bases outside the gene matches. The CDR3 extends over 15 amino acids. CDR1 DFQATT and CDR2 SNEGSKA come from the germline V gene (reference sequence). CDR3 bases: TGCAGTGCCCCACCATACCAGCGGGGTGAAGAGACCCAGTACTTC. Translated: CSAPPYQRGEETQYF.

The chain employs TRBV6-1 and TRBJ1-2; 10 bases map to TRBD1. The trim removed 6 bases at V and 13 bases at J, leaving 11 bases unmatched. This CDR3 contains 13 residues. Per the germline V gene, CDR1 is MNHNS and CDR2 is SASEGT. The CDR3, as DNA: TGTGCCAGCAGCGAGGAGACAGGGGGCGCCTTCACCTTC. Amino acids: CASSEETGGAFTF.

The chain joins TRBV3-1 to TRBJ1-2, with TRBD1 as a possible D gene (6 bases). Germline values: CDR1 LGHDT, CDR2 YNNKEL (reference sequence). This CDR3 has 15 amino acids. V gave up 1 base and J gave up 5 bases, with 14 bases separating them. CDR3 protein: CASSQVPRGAYGYTF. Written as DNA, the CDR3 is TGTGCCAGCAGCCAAGTCCCCAGGGGTGCGTATGGCTACACCTTC.

CDR3 DNA sequence: TGTGCCATCAGTGAGGTCCACAGGGGCTCCCCCGCCTTAAGCTCCTACAATGAGCAGTTCTTC. Its protein product is CAISEVHRGSPALSSYNEQFF. The gene calls are TRBV10-3 and TRBJ2-1, with 7 nucleotides matching TRBD1. CDR1 and CDR2 from the germline V gene are ENHRY and SYGVKD. After removal of 2 bases from V and 0 bases from J, the junction contained 19 bases not matched to a gene. The length of the CDR3 is 21 residues.

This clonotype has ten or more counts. The CDR3, as DNA: TGTGCCAGCAGCGAGGCGGGATCCTACGAGCAGTACTTC. Translating it yields CASSEAGSYEQYF. The V call is TRBV9, the J call TRBJ2-7, with D possibly TRBD2 on 6 matching bases. CDR3 length: 13 amino acids. The ends were cut back, 3 bases at V and 1 base at J, with 8 bases in the middle. From germline, CDR1 is SGDLS and CDR2 YYNGEE.

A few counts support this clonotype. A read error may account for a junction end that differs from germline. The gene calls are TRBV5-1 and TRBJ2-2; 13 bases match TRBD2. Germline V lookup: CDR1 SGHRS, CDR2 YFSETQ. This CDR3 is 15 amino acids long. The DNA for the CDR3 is TGCGCCAGCATGGGACTAGCGGGACGCACCGGGGGGCTGTTTTTT. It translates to CASMGLAGRTGGLFF. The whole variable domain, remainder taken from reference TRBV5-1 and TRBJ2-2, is KAGVTQTPRYLIKTRGQQVTLSCSPISGHRSVSWYQQTPGQGLQFLFEYFSETQRNKGNFPGRFSGRQFSNSRSEMNVSTLELGDSALYLCASMGLAGRTGGLFFGEGSRLTVL.

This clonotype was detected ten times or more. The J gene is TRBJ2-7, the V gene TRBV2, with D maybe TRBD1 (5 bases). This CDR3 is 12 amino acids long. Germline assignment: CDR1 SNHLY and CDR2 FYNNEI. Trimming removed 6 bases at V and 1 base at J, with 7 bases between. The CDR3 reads CASRAGSYEQYF. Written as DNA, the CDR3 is TGTGCCAGCAGGGCAGGGTCCTACGAGCAGTACTTC.

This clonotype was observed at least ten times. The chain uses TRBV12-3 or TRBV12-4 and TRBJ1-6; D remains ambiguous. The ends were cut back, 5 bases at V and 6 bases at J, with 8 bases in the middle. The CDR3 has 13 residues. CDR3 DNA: TGTGCCAGCAGTCCCCATCTTAATTCACCCCTCCACTTT. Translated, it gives CASSPHLNSPLHF.

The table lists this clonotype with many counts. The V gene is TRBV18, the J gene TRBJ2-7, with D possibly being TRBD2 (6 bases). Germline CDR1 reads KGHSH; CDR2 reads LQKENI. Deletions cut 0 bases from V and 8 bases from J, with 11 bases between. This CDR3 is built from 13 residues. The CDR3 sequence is CASSPPEGWQQYF. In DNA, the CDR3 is TGTGCCAGCTCACCACCGGAGGGCTGGCAGCAGTACTTC.

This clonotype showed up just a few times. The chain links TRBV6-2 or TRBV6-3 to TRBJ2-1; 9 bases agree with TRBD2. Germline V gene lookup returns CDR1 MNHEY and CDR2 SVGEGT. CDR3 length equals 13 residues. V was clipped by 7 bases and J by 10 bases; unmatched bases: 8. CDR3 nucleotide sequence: TGTGCCAGCAACCCGGGACTAGCTACCGAGCAGTTCTTC. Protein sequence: CASNPGLATEQFF.

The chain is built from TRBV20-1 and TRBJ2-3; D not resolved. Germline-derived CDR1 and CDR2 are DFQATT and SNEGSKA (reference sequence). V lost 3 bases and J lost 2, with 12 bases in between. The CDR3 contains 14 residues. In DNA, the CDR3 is TGCAGTGCTAGGAGAGAACGGGCCACAGATACGCAGTATTTT. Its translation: CSARRERATDTQYF.

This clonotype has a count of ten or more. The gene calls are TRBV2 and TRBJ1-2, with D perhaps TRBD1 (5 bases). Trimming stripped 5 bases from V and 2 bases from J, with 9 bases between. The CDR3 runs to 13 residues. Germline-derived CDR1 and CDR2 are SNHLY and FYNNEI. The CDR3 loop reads CASSPRQNYGYTF. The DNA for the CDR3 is TGTGCCAGCAGTCCGAGACAGAACTATGGCTACACCTTC. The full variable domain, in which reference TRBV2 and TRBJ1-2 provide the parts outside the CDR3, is EPEVTQTPSHQVTQMGQEVILRCVPISNHLYFYWYRQILGQKVEFLVSFYNNEISEKSEIFDDQFSVERPDGSNFTLKIRSTKLEDSAMYFCASSPRQNYGYTFGSGTRLTVV.

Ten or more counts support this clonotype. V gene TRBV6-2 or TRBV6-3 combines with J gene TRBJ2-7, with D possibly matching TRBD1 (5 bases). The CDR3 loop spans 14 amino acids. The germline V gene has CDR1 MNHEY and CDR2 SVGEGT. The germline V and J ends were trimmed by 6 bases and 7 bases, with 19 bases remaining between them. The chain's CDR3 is CASSPRWGAWEQYF. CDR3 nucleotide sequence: TGTGCCAGCAGCCCCAGGTGGGGCGCGTGGGAGCAGTACTTC.

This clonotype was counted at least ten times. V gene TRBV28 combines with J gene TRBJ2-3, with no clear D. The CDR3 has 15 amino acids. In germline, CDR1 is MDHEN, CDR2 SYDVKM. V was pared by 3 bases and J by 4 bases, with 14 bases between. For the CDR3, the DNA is TGTGCCAGCAGTTTTTCCGACCCTCTACCAGATACGCAGTATTTT. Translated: CASSFSDPLPDTQYF.

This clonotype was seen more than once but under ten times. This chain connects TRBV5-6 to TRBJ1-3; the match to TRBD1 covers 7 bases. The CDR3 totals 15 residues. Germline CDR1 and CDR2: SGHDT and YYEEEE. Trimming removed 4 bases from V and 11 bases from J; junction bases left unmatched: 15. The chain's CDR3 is CASSLRDREVVSIYF. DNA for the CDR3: TGTGCCAGCAGCCTCCGGGACAGAGAGGTGGTTTCCATATATTTT.

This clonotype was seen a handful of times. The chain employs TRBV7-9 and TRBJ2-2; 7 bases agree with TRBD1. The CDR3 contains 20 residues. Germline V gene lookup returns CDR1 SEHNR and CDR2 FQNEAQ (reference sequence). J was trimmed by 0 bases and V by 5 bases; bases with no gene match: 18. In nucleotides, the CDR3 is TGTGCCAGCAGCCCTAGAGGGGGCACGAAGATTAGATCGAACACCGGGGAGCTGTTTTTT. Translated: CASSPRGGTKIRSNTGELFF.

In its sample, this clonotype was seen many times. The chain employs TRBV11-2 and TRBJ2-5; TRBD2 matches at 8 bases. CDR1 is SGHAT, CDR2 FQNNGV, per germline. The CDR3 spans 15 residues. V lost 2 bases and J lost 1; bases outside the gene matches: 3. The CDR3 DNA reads TGTGCCAGCAGCTTACGACTAGCGAGCCAAGAGACCCAGTACTTC. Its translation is CASSLRLASQETQYF. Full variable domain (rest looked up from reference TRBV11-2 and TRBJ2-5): EAGVAQSPRYKIIEKRQSVAFWCNPISGHATLYWYQQILGQGPKLLIQFQNNGVVDDSQLPKDRFSAERLKGVDSTLKIQPAKLEDSAVYLCASSLRLASQETQYFGPGTRLLVL.

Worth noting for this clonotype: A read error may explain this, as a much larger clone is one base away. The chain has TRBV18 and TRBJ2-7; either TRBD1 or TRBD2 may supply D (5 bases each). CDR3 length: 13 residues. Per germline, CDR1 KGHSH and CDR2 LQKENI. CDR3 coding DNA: TGTGCCGGCTCGTCCGGTGGGGGTCGCGAGCAGTACTTC. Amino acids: CAGSSGGGREQYF.

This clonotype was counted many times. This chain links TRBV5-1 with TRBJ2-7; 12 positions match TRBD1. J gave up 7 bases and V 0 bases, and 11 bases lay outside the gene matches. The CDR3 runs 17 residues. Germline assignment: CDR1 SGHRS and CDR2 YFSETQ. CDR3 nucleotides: TGCGCCAGCAGCTTGGCCAGGGGACAGGGGGCGGATGAGGAGCAGTACTTC. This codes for CASSLARGQGADEEQYF.

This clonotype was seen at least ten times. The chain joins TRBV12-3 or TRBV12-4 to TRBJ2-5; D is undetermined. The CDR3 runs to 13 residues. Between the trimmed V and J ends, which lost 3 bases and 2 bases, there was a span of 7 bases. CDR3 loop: CASSFGEQETQYF. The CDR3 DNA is TGTGCCAGCAGTTTCGGAGAACAAGAGACCCAGTACTTC.

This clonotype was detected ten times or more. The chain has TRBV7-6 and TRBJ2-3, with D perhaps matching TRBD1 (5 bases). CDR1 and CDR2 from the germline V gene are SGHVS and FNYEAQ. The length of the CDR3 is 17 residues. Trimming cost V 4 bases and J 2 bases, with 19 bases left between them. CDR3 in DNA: TGTGCCAGCAGCTGGGGCGACGGCGGCCCTTCCACAGATACGCAGTATTTT. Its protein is CASSWGDGGPSTDTQYF.

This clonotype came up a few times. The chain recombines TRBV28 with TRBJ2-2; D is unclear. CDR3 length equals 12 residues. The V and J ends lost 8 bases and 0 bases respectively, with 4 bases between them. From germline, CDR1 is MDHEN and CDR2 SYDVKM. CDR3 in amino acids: CASAANTGELFF. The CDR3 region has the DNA TGTGCCAGCGCCGCGAACACCGGGGAGCTGTTTTTT.

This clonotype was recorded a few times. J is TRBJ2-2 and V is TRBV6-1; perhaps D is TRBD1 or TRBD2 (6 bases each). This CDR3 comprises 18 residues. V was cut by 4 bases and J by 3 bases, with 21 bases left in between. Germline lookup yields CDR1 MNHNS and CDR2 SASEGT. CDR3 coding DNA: TGTGCCAGCAGTGGTGGGGGGCAGGGCGAACATTACACCGGGGAGCTGTTTTTT. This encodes CASSGGGQGEHYTGELFF.

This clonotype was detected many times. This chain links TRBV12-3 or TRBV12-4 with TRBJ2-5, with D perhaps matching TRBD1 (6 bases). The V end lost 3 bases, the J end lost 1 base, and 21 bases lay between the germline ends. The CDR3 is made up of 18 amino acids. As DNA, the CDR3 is TGTGCCAGCAGTTTCCCCCTCTCGCGACAGGAAACCCAAGAGACCCAGTACTTC. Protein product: CASSFPLSRQETQETQYF.

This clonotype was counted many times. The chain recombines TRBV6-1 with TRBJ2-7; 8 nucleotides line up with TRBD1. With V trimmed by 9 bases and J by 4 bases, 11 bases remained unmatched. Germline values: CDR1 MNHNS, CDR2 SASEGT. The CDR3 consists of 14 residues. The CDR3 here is CASSRQGRDYEQYF. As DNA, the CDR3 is TGTGCCAGTTCCCGACAGGGGCGAGATTACGAGCAGTACTTC.

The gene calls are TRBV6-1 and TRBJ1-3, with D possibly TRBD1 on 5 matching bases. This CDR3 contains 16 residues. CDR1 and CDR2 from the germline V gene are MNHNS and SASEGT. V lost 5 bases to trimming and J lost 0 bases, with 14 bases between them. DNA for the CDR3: TGTGCCAGCAGTTACGATCCAGGGCTCTCTGGAAACACCATATATTTT. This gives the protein CASSYDPGLSGNTIYF.

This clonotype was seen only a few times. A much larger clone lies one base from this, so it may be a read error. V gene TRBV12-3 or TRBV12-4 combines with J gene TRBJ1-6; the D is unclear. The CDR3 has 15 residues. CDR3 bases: TGTGCCAGCAATTTAGCCCCGGGTGCGAATTCACCCCTCCACTTT. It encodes CASNLAPGANSPLHF.

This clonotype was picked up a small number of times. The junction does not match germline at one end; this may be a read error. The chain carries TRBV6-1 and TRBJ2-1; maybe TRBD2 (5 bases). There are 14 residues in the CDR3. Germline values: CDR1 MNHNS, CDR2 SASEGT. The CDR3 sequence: CASREADSYNEQFF. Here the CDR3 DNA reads TGTGCCAGCAGGGAAGCGGACTCCTACAATGAGCAGTTCTTC.

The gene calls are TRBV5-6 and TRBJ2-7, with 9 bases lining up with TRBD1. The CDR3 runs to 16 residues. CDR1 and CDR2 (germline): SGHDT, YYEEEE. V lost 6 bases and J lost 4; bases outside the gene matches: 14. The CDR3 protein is CASNPAVGGQGYEQYF. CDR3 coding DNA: TGTGCCAGCAATCCCGCCGTTGGGGGACAGGGATACGAGCAGTACTTC.